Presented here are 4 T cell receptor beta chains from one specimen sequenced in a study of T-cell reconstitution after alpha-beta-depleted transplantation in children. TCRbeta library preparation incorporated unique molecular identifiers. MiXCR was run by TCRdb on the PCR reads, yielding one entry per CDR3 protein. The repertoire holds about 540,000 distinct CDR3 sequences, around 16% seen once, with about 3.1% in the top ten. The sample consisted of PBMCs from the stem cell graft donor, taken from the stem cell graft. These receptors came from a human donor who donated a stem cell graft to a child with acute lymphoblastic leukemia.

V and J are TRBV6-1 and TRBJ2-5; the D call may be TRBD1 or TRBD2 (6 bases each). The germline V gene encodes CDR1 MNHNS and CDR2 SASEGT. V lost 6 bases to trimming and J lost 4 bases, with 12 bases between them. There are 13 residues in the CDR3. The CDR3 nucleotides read TGTGCCAGCAGGATGGGGGGCCCAGAGACCCAGTACTTC. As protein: CASRMGGPETQYF.

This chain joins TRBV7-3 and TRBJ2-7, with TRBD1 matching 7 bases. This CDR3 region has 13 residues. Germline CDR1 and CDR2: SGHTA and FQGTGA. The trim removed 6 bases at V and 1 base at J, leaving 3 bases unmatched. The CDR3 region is CASRYRGSYEQYF. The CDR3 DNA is TGTGCCAGCAGGTACAGGGGATCCTACGAGCAGTACTTC.

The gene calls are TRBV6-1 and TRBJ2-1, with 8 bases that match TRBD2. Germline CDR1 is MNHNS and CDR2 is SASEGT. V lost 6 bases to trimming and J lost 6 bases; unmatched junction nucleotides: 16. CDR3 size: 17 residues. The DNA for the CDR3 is TGTGCCAGCAGCCCATTTCCGAAAGCGGGAGTGGGCAATGAGCAGTTCTTC. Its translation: CASSPFPKAGVGNEQFF.

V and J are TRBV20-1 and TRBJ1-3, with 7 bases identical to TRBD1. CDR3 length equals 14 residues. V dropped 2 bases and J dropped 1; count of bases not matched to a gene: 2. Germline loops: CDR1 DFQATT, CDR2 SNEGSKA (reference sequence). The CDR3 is CSARYRGSGNTIYF. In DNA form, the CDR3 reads TGCAGTGCTAGATACAGGGGTTCTGGAAACACCATATATTTT.